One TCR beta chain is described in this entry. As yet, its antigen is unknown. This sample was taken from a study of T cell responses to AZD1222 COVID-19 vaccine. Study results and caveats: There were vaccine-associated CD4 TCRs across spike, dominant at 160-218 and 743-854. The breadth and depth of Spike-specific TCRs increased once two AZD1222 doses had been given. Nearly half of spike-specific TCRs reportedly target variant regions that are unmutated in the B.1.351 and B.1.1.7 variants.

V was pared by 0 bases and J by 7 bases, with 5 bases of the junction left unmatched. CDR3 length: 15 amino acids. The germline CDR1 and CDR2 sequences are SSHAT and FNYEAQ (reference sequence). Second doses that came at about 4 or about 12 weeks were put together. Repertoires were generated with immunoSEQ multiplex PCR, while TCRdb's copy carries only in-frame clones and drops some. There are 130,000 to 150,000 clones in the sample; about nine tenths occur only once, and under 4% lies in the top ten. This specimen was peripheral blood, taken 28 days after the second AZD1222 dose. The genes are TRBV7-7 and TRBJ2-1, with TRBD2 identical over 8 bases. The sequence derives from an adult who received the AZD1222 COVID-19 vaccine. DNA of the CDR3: TGTGCCAGCAGCTTAGCCGGGGGGGCCCCGAATGAGCAGTTCTTC. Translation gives CASSLAGGAPNEQFF.